Listed here are 24 T cell receptor beta chains from one sample, sequenced in a study of blood T cell repertoires in COVID-19. Some clones are missing from TCRdb's copy, which holds only in-frame ones; the method was immunoSEQ multiplex PCR. The profile shows about 200,000 clones, roughly 82% of them singletons. Sequencing was performed on peripheral blood. The source is a woman aged 55-69 years with COVID-19, enrolled during active disease.

This chain uses TRBV19 with TRBJ2-7; TRBD2 aligns across 10 bases. Trimming at V came to 3 bases and at J to 0 bases, leaving 2 bases not matched to a gene. This CDR3 is built from 15 residues. CDR1 and CDR2 from the germline V gene are LNHDA and SQIVND (reference sequence). The CDR3 protein is CASSMGLAYSYEQYF. The CDR3 nucleotides read TGTGCCAGTAGTATGGGACTAGCGTACTCCTACGAGCAGTACTTC.

This clone was detected only a few times. The chain links TRBV27 to TRBJ2-7, with 8 bases matching TRBD2. This CDR3 is built from 14 residues. The junction had 5 bases not matched to a gene; V was cut back by 2 bases and J by 5 bases. Germline-derived CDR1 and CDR2 are MNHEY and SMNVEV (reference sequence). The CDR3 DNA reads TGTGCCAGCAGTTTAACTGCGGGAGGCCACGAGCAGTACTTC. Protein sequence: CASSLTAGGHEQYF.

The V and J genes are TRBV2 and TRBJ1-6; possible D gene TRBD1, 6 bases. Trimming stripped 2 bases from V and 7 bases from J, with 18 bases between. CDR1 and CDR2 (germline): SNHLY, FYNNEI. The CDR3 has 17 amino acids. Written as DNA, the CDR3 is TGTGCCAGCAGTGAAAAAATCCCCACAGGGCCCAATTCACCCCTCCACTTT. Protein product: CASSEKIPTGPNSPLHF.

The genes are TRBV29-1 and TRBJ1-2, with 8 bases lining up with TRBD1. The CDR3 spans 14 residues. The germline V gene has CDR1 SQVTM and CDR2 ANQGSEA. J lost 5 bases, V lost 3 bases, and 8 bases had no gene match. CDR3 sequence (DNA): TGCAGCGTTGACTCCGGGACAGGAACTTATGGCTACACCTTC. Amino acid sequence: CSVDSGTGTYGYTF.

The CDR3 DNA reads TGTGCCAGCAGCTTAACAGGGGCAACAAATCAGCCCCAGCATTTT. Amino acid sequence: CASSLTGATNQPQHF. The genes are TRBV11-2 and TRBJ1-5; 7 bases are shared with TRBD1. CDR1 and CDR2 (germline): SGHAT, FQNNGV. V dropped 2 bases and J dropped 4; count of bases not matched to a gene: 5. The CDR3 loop spans 15 amino acids. The full variable domain, in which reference TRBV11-2 and TRBJ1-5 provide the parts outside the CDR3, is EAGVAQSPRYKIIEKRQSVAFWCNPISGHATLYWYQQILGQGPKLLIQFQNNGVVDDSQLPKDRFSAERLKGVDSTLKIQPAKLEDSAVYLCASSLTGATNQPQHFGDGTRLSIL.

V gene TRBV7-9 combines with J gene TRBJ2-5; TRBD2 agrees at 9 bases. The germline V gene encodes CDR1 SEHNR and CDR2 FQNEAQ (reference sequence). The CDR3 totals 14 residues. The J segment lost 1 base and the V segment lost 5 bases, leaving 2 bases of the junction unmatched. For the CDR3, the DNA is TGTGCCAGCAGCCCTAGCGGGGTCCAAGAGACCCAGTACTTC. Its translation is CASSPSGVQETQYF.

This clone turned up a few times. This sequence joins TRBV10-3 and TRBJ1-5; D is ambiguous. This CDR3 comprises 15 residues. Germline loops: CDR1 ENHRY, CDR2 SYGVKD. The ends were cut back, 0 bases at V and 7 bases at J, with 13 bases in the middle. CDR3 region: CAISESFHSIQPQHF. The CDR3 DNA is TGTGCCATCAGTGAGTCGTTCCACAGTATACAGCCCCAGCATTTT.

V usage is TRBV28 and J usage is TRBJ1-1, with 7 bases identical to TRBD1. The CDR3 contains 12 residues. With V trimmed by 4 bases and J by 4 bases, 0 bases remained unmatched. Germline CDR1 and CDR2: MDHEN and SYDVKM. The CDR3 spells CASSYRGTEAFF. DNA for the CDR3: TGTGCCAGCAGTTACAGGGGCACTGAAGCTTTCTTT.

The V call is TRBV12-3 or TRBV12-4, the J call TRBJ1-1; no firm D call. The CDR3 runs 13 residues. V dropped 6 bases and J dropped 6 bases, with 14 bases sitting between them. As DNA, the CDR3 is TGTGCCAGCAGCCCGCTGGGGAGGGCTGAAGCTTTCTTT. Encoded protein: CASSPLGRAEAFF.

This chain connects TRBV2 to TRBJ1-5; 7 nucleotides match TRBD1. Germline trimming cut 5 bases from V and 9 bases from J; bases unmatched to any gene: 4. This CDR3 is 12 amino acids long. From germline, CDR1 is SNHLY and CDR2 FYNNEI. The CDR3 coding sequence is TGTGCCAGCAGTCTCCAGGGGGGGCCCCAGCATTTT. Translated, it gives CASSLQGGPQHF.

The chain employs TRBV19 and TRBJ1-1; 7 bases are shared with TRBD1. This CDR3 has 14 amino acids. Per the germline V gene, CDR1 is LNHDA and CDR2 is SQIVND (reference sequence). Losses at the gene ends were 2 bases for V and 5 bases for J; bases not matched to a gene: 5. The CDR3 sequence is CASSISDRETEAFF. The CDR3 DNA reads as TGTGCCAGTAGTATATCTGACAGGGAAACTGAAGCTTTCTTT.

The V call is TRBV19, the J call TRBJ1-5, with a weak D call TRBD1 (6 bases). The V and J ends lost 6 bases and 3 bases respectively, with 15 bases between them. Germline V gene data show CDR1 as LNHDA and CDR2 as SQIVND (reference sequence). This CDR3 contains 15 residues. CDR3 sequence reads: CASRGTSTPNQPQHF. The CDR3, as DNA: TGTGCCAGTAGGGGGACATCTACCCCCAATCAGCCCCAGCATTTT.

This chain links TRBV6-5 with TRBJ1-2; TRBD1 matches 9 bases. V was pared by 7 bases and J by 7 bases, with 7 bases of the junction left unmatched. The V gene's germline CDR1 is MNHEY and CDR2 SVGAGI. This CDR3 spans 13 amino acids. The CDR3 nucleotides are TGTGCCAGCATTAGGACAGGGGCCACTGGCTACACCTTC. The encoded protein is CASIRTGATGYTF.

The rearrangement uses TRBV5-6 and TRBJ2-3; TRBD1 agrees at 10 bases. CDR3 size: 17 residues. V shed 2 bases and J 6 bases; nucleotides not matched to a gene: 12. Germline V gene sequence: CDR1 SGHDT, CDR2 YYEEEE. As DNA, the CDR3 is TGTGCCAGCAGCTTAGTGCATTGGGACAGGGGTGGGGATACGCAGTATTTT. Its protein is CASSLVHWDRGGDTQYF.

The chain recombines TRBV19 with TRBJ2-7, with 9 bases fitting TRBD1. Trimming removed 6 bases from V and 2 bases from J; junction bases left unmatched: 11. This CDR3 has 16 amino acids. Per the germline V gene, CDR1 is LNHDA and CDR2 is SQIVND (reference sequence). CDR3 in amino acids: CASRRGWGQGTYEQYV. Written as DNA, the CDR3 is TGTGCCAGTAGAAGGGGCTGGGGACAGGGAACCTACGAGCAGTACGTC.

The gene calls are TRBV7-9 and TRBJ2-2; TRBD2 agrees at 8 bases. Germline CDR1 SEHNR, CDR2 FQNEAQ (reference sequence). The trim removed 3 bases at V and 9 bases at J, leaving 6 bases unmatched. The CDR3 has 14 residues. CDR3 bases: TGTGCCAGCAGCTTCCTCGGGGGGGCCCGGGAGCTGTTTTTT. It is translated as CASSFLGGARELFF.

The CDR3 coding sequence is TGTGCCAGCAGCCAAGATCCGGCAGGTAAAACTGAAGCTTTCTTT. Translation gives CASSQDPAGKTEAFF. The chain employs TRBV14 and TRBJ1-1; D gene unclear. The germline V gene encodes CDR1 SGHDN and CDR2 FVKESK. The ends were cut back, 0 bases at V and 5 bases at J, with 13 bases in the middle. This CDR3 contains 15 residues.

The V call is TRBV2, the J call TRBJ2-5, with 9 bases aligning to TRBD1. The CDR3 extends over 15 amino acids. The germline gives CDR1 SNHLY, CDR2 FYNNEI. V lost 0 bases to trimming and J lost 5 bases; unmatched junction nucleotides: 4. CDR3 nucleotide sequence: TGTGCCAGCAGTGAAGCAGGGACAGGGCGGGAGACCCAGTACTTC. Protein sequence: CASSEAGTGRETQYF.

The chain links TRBV5-4 to TRBJ1-4; a weak D match, TRBD1 (5 bases). Germline V gives CDR1 SGHNT, CDR2 YYREEE (reference sequence). Trimming took off 4 bases at V and 8 bases at J, with 18 bases between the two ends. This CDR3 is built from 15 residues. The CDR3 DNA reads as TGTGCCAGCAGCCCTAAGGGACTGGCCGTGGAAAAACTGTTTTTT. Translation: CASSPKGLAVEKLFF. Full variable domain (missing parts from reference TRBV5-4 and TRBJ1-4): ETGVTQSPTHLIKTRGQQVTLRCSSQSGHNTVSWYQQALGQGPQFIFQYYREEENGRGNFPPRFSGLQFPNYSSELNVNALELDDSALYLCASSPKGLAVEKLFFGSGTQLSVL.

The chain joins TRBV11-1 to TRBJ1-2, with a weak D call TRBD1 (5 bases). This CDR3 is built from 13 residues. V lost 5 bases to trimming and J lost 8 bases, with 15 bases between them. In germline, CDR1 is SGHAT, CDR2 FQDESV (reference sequence). The CDR3 loop is CASSRTLDRGYTF. The CDR3 DNA follows: TGTGCCAGCAGCCGAACTCTCGACAGAGGCTACACCTTC.

The chain has TRBV7-2 and TRBJ2-6; 9 bases fit TRBD1. The CDR3 covers 18 residues. The junction had 7 bases not matched to a gene; V was cut back by 3 bases and J by 1 base. Germline V gene data show CDR1 as SGHTA and CDR2 as FQGNSA. CDR3 nucleotide sequence: TGTGCCAGCAGCTTTTTCATACAGGGGGCATCTGGGGCCAACGTCCTGACTTTC. Translation gives CASSFFIQGASGANVLTF.

The CDR3 loop is CASSPSAEWRETQYF. In nucleotides, the CDR3 is TGTGCCAGTAGCCCTTCGGCGGAATGGAGAGAGACCCAGTACTTC. The J gene is TRBJ2-5, the V gene TRBV11-3, with D uncertain. Germline V gene lookup returns CDR1 SGHNT and CDR2 YENEEA. V lost 9 bases and J lost 4, with 21 bases in between. The CDR3 is 15 amino acids.

This chain joins TRBV28 and TRBJ1-5, with D maybe TRBD1 (6 bases). V lost 5 bases and J lost 6, with 17 bases in between. This CDR3 contains 15 residues. Germline-derived CDR1 and CDR2 are MDHEN and SYDVKM. CDR3 nucleotide sequence: TGTGCCAGCAGTGCGCCGGGGGGGCTTGGTCAGCCCCAGCATTTT. Its translation is CASSAPGGLGQPQHF.

V usage is TRBV4-2 and J usage is TRBJ1-5; 7 nucleotides match TRBD1. V dropped 4 bases and J dropped 6; count of bases not matched to a gene: 3. The CDR3 runs 13 residues. Germline V lookup: CDR1 LGHNA, CDR2 YNFKEQ. The CDR3 bases are TGTGCCAGCAGCCTAAACAGGGGTCAGCCCCAGCATTTT. Protein product: CASSLNRGQPQHF.